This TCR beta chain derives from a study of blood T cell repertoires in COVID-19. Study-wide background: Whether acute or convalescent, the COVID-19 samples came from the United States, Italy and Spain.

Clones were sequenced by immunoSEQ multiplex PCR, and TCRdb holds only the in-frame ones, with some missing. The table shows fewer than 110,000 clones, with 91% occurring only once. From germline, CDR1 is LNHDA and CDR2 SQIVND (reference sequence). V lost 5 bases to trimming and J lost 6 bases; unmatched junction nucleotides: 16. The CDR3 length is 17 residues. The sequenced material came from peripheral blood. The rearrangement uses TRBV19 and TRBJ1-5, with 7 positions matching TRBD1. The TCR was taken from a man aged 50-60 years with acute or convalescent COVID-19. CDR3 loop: CASSPQRQGSPSQPQHF. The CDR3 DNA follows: TGTGCCAGTAGTCCACAAAGACAGGGTTCCCCATCTCAGCCCCAGCATTTT.